Following are 16 T cell receptor beta chains from one sample sequenced in a study of T cells in Graves' hyperthyroidism and ophthalmopathy. What was amplified from RNA transcripts were TCR beta CDR3 regions. In the first-round RT-PCR of the TCR CDR3, the HTBI primer set was used. TCRdb re-derived calls from the multiplex PCR reads in MiXCR, one entry per CDR3 protein. The sample contains fewer than 650,000 distinct CDR3 sequences, about 45% of which appear only once. The specimen was peripheral blood or thyroid tissue (not recorded which). The receptors shown here come from an adult woman with Graves' disease, either hyperthyroidism or ophthalmopathy (not recorded which).

The chain couples TRBV7-9 to TRBJ2-3, with 7 bases matching TRBD2. The CDR3 runs to 16 residues. Germline-derived CDR1 and CDR2 are SEHNR and FQNEAQ (reference sequence). V shed 3 bases, J shed 4 bases, and the junction held 10 bases outside the gene matches. CDR3 DNA: TGTGCCAGCAGCTTCGTGGGCGGGAGTGGTGCAGATACGCAGTATTTT. Encoded protein: CASSFVGGSGADTQYF.

This clonotype was counted at least ten times. The chain's CDR3 is CASSPHWGGNQPQHF. As DNA, the CDR3 is TGCGCCAGCAGCCCCCATTGGGGGGGCAATCAGCCCCAGCATTTT. The genes are TRBV4-1 and TRBJ1-5; D possibly corresponds to TRBD1 (5 bases). CDR3 length: 15 amino acids. V shed 4 bases and J shed 2 bases, with 12 bases lying between them. Germline CDR1 and CDR2: MGHRA and YSYEKL.

With respect to this clonotype: One base away lies a much larger clone, so this may be a sequencing read error. This chain uses TRBV20-1 with TRBJ2-7; 9 nucleotides align to TRBD2. The CDR3 is 16 residues long. Germline lookup yields CDR1 DFQATT and CDR2 SNEGSKA (reference sequence). Unmatched junction bases numbered 17, after V lost 6 bases and J lost 5 bases. CDR3 sequence (DNA): TGCAGTGCGGAAAGGGTCTGGCGGGAGGGCGGGGACGAGCAGTACTTC. This encodes CSAERVWREGGDEQYF.

CDR3 region: CATSEMAYGYTF. For the CDR3, the DNA is TGTGCCACTTCAGAGATGGCTTATGGCTACACCTTC. The rearrangement links TRBV7-9 to TRBJ1-2, with D hard to call. Between the trimmed V and J ends, which lost 10 bases and 5 bases, there was a span of 14 bases. From germline, CDR1 is SEHNR and CDR2 FQNEAQ (reference sequence). CDR3 size: 12 residues.

The V gene is TRBV20-1, the J gene TRBJ1-5; unclear D gene. Looked up from germline, CDR1 is DFQATT and CDR2 is SNEGSKA (reference sequence). This CDR3 is built from 14 residues. V gave up 1 base and J gave up 4 bases, with 11 bases separating them. The CDR3 bases are TGCAGTGCTAGAGCAGAATTAGGGAATCAGCCCCAGCATTTT. Amino acid sequence: CSARAELGNQPQHF.

This clonotype has a handful of counts. The rearrangement joins TRBV7-9 to TRBJ2-6; D is unresolved. Trimming cost V 11 bases and J 4 bases, with 9 bases left between them. The CDR3 extends over 12 amino acids. The germline CDR1 and CDR2 sequences are SEHNR and FQNEAQ (reference sequence). CDR3 amino acids: CASLEGANVLTF. As DNA, the CDR3 is TGTGCCTCCCTAGAGGGGGCCAACGTCCTGACTTTC.

This chain uses TRBV7-9 with TRBJ2-3; tentative D call: TRBD2 (6 bases). This CDR3 spans 18 amino acids. V was shortened by 2 bases and J by 7 bases, with 25 bases between the two germline ends. Germline CDR1 reads SEHNR; CDR2 reads FQNEAQ (reference sequence). CDR3 nucleotides: TGTGCCAGCAGCTTATCGGGGGAGGCAGCCCGGCTTTGGTATACGCAGTATTTT. Protein sequence: CASSLSGEAARLWYTQYF.

This clonotype was seen ten or more times. The chain has TRBV19 and TRBJ1-2; tentative D call: TRBD1 (5 bases). Trimming removed 4 bases from V and 5 bases from J, with 8 bases in between. The CDR3 extends over 12 amino acids. Germline-derived CDR1 and CDR2 are LNHDA and SQIVND (reference sequence). The CDR3 DNA reads TGTGCCAGTAGTAAGGGGACGTATGGCTACACCTTC. It specifies CASSKGTYGYTF.

The chain carries TRBV3-1 and TRBJ1-5; TRBD1 matches 10 bases. The CDR3 covers 15 residues. V gave up 5 bases and J gave up 2 bases; unmatched junction bases: 3. The germline V gene encodes CDR1 LGHDT and CDR2 YNNKEL (reference sequence). The DNA for the CDR3 is TGTGCCAGCAGCACTGGGACAGGGGGCAATCAGCCCCAGCATTTT. It specifies CASSTGTGGNQPQHF.

This clonotype was picked up a small number of times. V usage is TRBV7-9 and J usage is TRBJ1-2, with 9 bases that match TRBD1. Germline V CDR1 and CDR2: SEHNR, FQNEAQ (reference sequence). With V trimmed by 7 bases and J by 4 bases, 4 bases remained unmatched. The CDR3 extends over 13 amino acids. Here the CDR3 reads CASITDRGYGYTF. The CDR3 DNA sequence: TGTGCCAGCATAACGGACAGGGGCTATGGCTACACCTTC.

Of note for this clonotype: The CDR3 end shows no conserved phenylalanine or tryptophan, and so a read error is likely. It is unclear where the CDR3 begins or ends on the DNA, so no DNA is shown, and the CDR3 is as TCRdb lists it. This chain uses TRBV7-9 with TRBJ1-4; the D call of TRBD1 is as the table states it, not checked on the DNA. Germline assignment: CDR1 SEHNR and CDR2 FQNEAQ (reference sequence). The CDR3 contains 11 residues when both ends are counted. The CDR3: CASSSRTGVNY.

J is TRBJ2-5 and V is TRBV2; TRBD2 aligns across 8 bases. The J segment lost 2 bases and the V segment lost 4 bases, leaving 6 bases of the junction unmatched. This CDR3 has 15 residues. The germline V gene encodes CDR1 SNHLY and CDR2 FYNNEI. CDR3 bases: TGTGCCAGCAGTGTCTTTAGCGGGGCGCAAGAGACCCAGTACTTC. This encodes CASSVFSGAQETQYF.

This clonotype was observed many times. The V gene is TRBV12-3 or TRBV12-4, the J gene TRBJ1-2; 7 nucleotides align to TRBD1. The junction had 6 bases not matched to a gene; V was cut back by 5 bases and J by 3 bases. The CDR3 totals 14 residues. This chain's CDR3 is CASSPTGFDYGYTF. The CDR3 bases are TGTGCCAGCAGTCCGACAGGGTTTGACTATGGCTACACCTTC.

The rearrangement links TRBV25-1 to TRBJ1-1; D is possibly TRBD1 (5 bases). From germline, CDR1 is MGHDK and CDR2 SYGVNS. The CDR3 spans 13 residues. Trimming left V 5 bases short and J 5 bases short, with 12 bases between. CDR3 DNA sequence: TGTGCCAGCAGTCCCGTGGGGGAAACTGAAGCTTTCTTT. Its translation: CASSPVGETEAFF.

V and J are TRBV2 and TRBJ1-2, with TRBD1 matching 9 bases. The V gene end was trimmed by 0 bases and the J gene end by 7 bases; junction bases not matched to a gene: 3. Germline CDR1 and CDR2: SNHLY and FYNNEI. CDR3 length: 14 residues. As DNA, the CDR3 is TGTGCCAGCAGTGAAGCTCCGGGACAGGGTGGCTACACCTTC. Translating it yields CASSEAPGQGGYTF.

This clonotype was seen many times. The V call is TRBV25-1, the J call TRBJ1-5; D unclear. CDR1 is MGHDK and CDR2 is SYGVNS in the germline V gene. The CDR3 loop spans 13 amino acids. Trimming took off 6 bases at V and 4 bases at J, with 10 bases between the two ends. CDR3 amino acids: CASSARGNQPQHF. The DNA of the CDR3 is TGTGCCAGCAGCGCACGGGGAAATCAGCCCCAGCATTTT. Using reference TRBV25-1 and TRBJ1-5 for the parts outside the CDR3, the full variable domain is EADIYQTPRYLVIGTGKKITLECSQTMGHDKMYWYQQDPGMELHLIHYSYGVNSTEKGDLSSESTVSRIRTEHFPLTLESARPSHTSQYLCASSARGNQPQHFGDGTRLSIL.